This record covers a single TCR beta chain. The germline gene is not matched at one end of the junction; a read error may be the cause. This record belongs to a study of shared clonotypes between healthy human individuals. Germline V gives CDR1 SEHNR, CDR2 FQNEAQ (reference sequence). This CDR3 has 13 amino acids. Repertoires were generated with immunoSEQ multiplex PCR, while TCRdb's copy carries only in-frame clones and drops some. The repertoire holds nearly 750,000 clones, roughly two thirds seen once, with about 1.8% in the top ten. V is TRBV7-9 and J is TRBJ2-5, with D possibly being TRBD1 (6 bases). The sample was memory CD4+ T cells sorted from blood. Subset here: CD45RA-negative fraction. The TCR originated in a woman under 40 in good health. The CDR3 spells CASLRTDQEAQYF. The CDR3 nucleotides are TGTGCCAGCCTCAGGACAGACCAAGAGGCCCAGTACTTC.